This T cell receptor beta chain was identified in a study of OX40 agonist ivuxolimab in advanced cancers. Study at large: Three patients showed partial responses: one hepatocellular carcinoma and two cutaneous melanoma cases.

Generated by immunoSEQ multiplex PCR, the TCRdb table keeps only in-frame clones and is missing some. The table has around 75,000 clones, around 90% seen once; the top ten hold about a tenth. Details on this clone: Its antigen remains unidentified.

The study, taken as a whole, reports: Among the lowest levels of clonal expansion were found in partial responders at 0.1-3.0 mg/kg. Some nonresponders likewise displayed low normalized T-cell clonal expansion.

Blood was sampled at baseline, cycle 4 day 1, and cycle 7 day 1. CDR3 length equals 15 residues. The ends were cut back, 0 bases at V and 11 bases at J, with 14 bases in the middle. Germline CDR1 MNHEY, CDR2 SVGAGI. The sequence derives from an adult with an advanced solid tumor such as melanoma, head and neck, liver or kidney cancer. V gene TRBV6-5 combines with J gene TRBJ1-6; D remains ambiguous. The input for sequencing was CD4+ or CD8+ T cells sorted from blood, taken in a trial of the OX40 agonist ivuxolimab. The CDR3 loop is CASSYSRPSGPPLHF. The CDR3 nucleotides read TGTGCCAGCAGTTACTCGCGCCCTTCGGGCCCACCCCTCCACTTT.